This T cell receptor (beta chain) was documented in a study of T cell repertoires in cytomegalovirus infection. Study observations and caveats: Frequencies of public TCR beta families were cumulated, and this identified carriers of CMV plus the relevant HLA.

Trimming pared 3 bases from V and 5 bases from J, leaving 14 bases between. This CDR3 contains 15 residues. Germline V gives CDR1 SGHAT, CDR2 FQNNGV. This clonotype was found many times. The antigen is unknown. TCRdb processed the reads anew with MiXCR; each CDR3 protein has one entry. The sample includes roughly 240,000 distinct CDR3 sequences, around 6.6% of them seen just once. Sequencing was carried out using PBMCs. J is TRBJ2-1 and V is TRBV11-2; D unclear. The receptor was isolated from a human donor in good health (CMV status not recorded). Some clones in this sample may be carry-over from other donors' samples. The CDR3: CASSFGRTTNNEQFF. CDR3 coding DNA: TGTGCCAGCAGCTTTGGGCGAACAACGAACAATGAGCAGTTCTTC.